The text below deals with one T cell receptor beta chain. The antigen remains unidentified. This record comes from a study of cytomegalovirus exposure and HLA in healthy donors. Findings of the study overall: A later analysis associated roughly 15,000 TCR beta sequences with HLA alleles at a 0.05 false discovery rate.

CDR1 is MNHNS, CDR2 SASEGT, per germline. The CDR3 loop spans 19 amino acids. Between the trimmed V and J ends, which lost 0 bases and 2 bases, there was a span of 23 bases. Amplification used 60 Vbeta primers and 13 Jbeta primers. Clones were read by immunoSEQ multiplex PCR, and TCRdb kept only the in-frame ones, dropping some. The sample's table shows about 200,000 clones. This sequence originates from a girl aged 2-10 years in good health and CMV-seropositive. The chain joins TRBV6-1 to TRBJ2-7, with D tentatively TRBD1 (6 bases). The sample consisted of PBMCs. The CDR3 bases are TGTGCCAGCAGTGAAGCGCTTCGATCGCCCGGGACACCCCCCTACGAGCAGTACTTC. Its protein is CASSEALRSPGTPPYEQYF.